Following are 15 T cell receptor beta chains from one sample sequenced in a study of a mutant IDH1 vaccine in newly diagnosed glioma. Time point defined: week 5, during vaccination. Doses of 300 ug of mutant IDH1 20-mer peptide were given with topical imiquimod. Profiled with immunoSEQ multiplex PCR; TCRdb holds only in-frame clones, not every one. Here the sample spans around 56,000 clones, about 80% being singletons. No antigens are known for them. Specimen: PBMCs, collected from a glioma patient whose treatment included an IDH1 peptide vaccine. These receptors originate from a woman under 30 with glioma. Some clones in this sample may be carry-over from other donors' samples.

This rearrangement joins TRBV29-1 to TRBJ1-1, with D hard to call. Trimming removed 3 bases at V and 4 bases at J, with 12 bases between. The CDR3 loop spans 13 amino acids. CDR1 is SQVTM, CDR2 ANQGSEA, per germline. Written as DNA, the CDR3 is TGCAGCGTTGAGGAGGGCGCCGGCACTGAAGCTTTCTTT. This gives the protein CSVEEGAGTEAFF. Full variable domain (remainder filled in from reference TRBV29-1 and TRBJ1-1): SAVISQKPSRDICQRGTSLTIQCQVDSQVTMMFWYRQQPGQSLTLIATANQGSEATYESGFVIDKFPISRPNLTFSTLTVSNMSPEDSSIYLCSVEEGAGTEAFFGQGTRLTVV.

This chain links TRBV25-1 with TRBJ2-3; no reliable D call. The CDR3 totals 14 residues. Germline CDR1 MGHDK, CDR2 SYGVNS. Trimming shortened V by 0 bases and J by 0 bases, and 4 bases separated the two germline ends. This CDR3 reads CASSEYGSTDTQYF. The CDR3 nucleotides are TGTGCCAGCAGTGAATACGGAAGCACAGATACGCAGTATTTT.

The genes are TRBV7-2 and TRBJ1-1; weak D call: TRBD1 (5 bases). Trimming stripped 5 bases from V and 1 base from J, with 8 bases between. The CDR3 is 13 amino acids. The V gene's germline CDR1 is SGHTA and CDR2 FQGNSA. CDR3 amino acids: CASSLGQNTEAFF. In nucleotides, the CDR3 is TGTGCCAGCAGCCTCGGACAGAACACTGAAGCTTTCTTT.

The chain is built from TRBV7-6 and TRBJ1-6; a possible D gene is TRBD1 (6 bases). This CDR3 has 17 amino acids. Germline CDR1 is SGHVS and CDR2 is FNYEAQ. The V and J ends lost 5 bases and 6 bases respectively, with 20 bases between them. CDR3 nucleotides: TGTGCCAGCAGCCCACTGCGTACAGGGTCTCTTAATTCACCCCTCCACTTT. Its protein is CASSPLRTGSLNSPLHF. Filled out from reference TRBV7-6 and TRBJ1-6, the complete variable domain reads GAGVSQSPRYKVTKRGQDVALRCDPISGHVSLYWYRQALGQGPEFLTYFNYEAQQDKSGLPNDRFSAERPEGSISTLTIQRTEQRDSAMYRCASSPLRTGSLNSPLHFGNGTRLTVT.

As DNA, the CDR3 is TGTGCCAGCAGTTACGACGGGGCGCCTTATCAGCCCCAGCATTTT. As protein: CASSYDGAPYQPQHF. This rearrangement joins TRBV6-5 to TRBJ1-5; D might be TRBD1 (5 bases). Trimming pared 2 bases from V and 5 bases from J, leaving 13 bases between. The germline V gene has CDR1 MNHEY and CDR2 SVGAGI. This CDR3 has 15 amino acids.

This rearrangement joins TRBV2 to TRBJ2-1; D not resolved. This CDR3 is 12 amino acids long. Germline V lookup: CDR1 SNHLY, CDR2 FYNNEI. V was cut by 11 bases and J by 4 bases, with 12 bases left in between. The CDR3 coding sequence is TGTGCCGCACGCATTGGGTACAATGAGCAGTTCTTC. Protein sequence: CAARIGYNEQFF.

The rearrangement joins TRBV7-9 to TRBJ2-7, with D tentatively TRBD2 (6 bases). The CDR3 spans 13 residues. Trimming took off 3 bases at V and 2 bases at J, with 8 bases between the two ends. Per germline, CDR1 SEHNR and CDR2 FQNEAQ (reference sequence). The CDR3 DNA reads TGTGCCAGCAGCTTCGGGAGTACCTACGAGCAGTACTTC. The encoded protein is CASSFGSTYEQYF.

This clone was picked up a small number of times. This chain connects TRBV29-1 to TRBJ2-3; D not resolved. Between the trimmed V and J ends, which lost 3 bases and 2 bases, there was a span of 9 bases. The CDR3 totals 13 residues. Germline CDR1 is SQVTM and CDR2 is ANQGSEA. The CDR3 loop reads CSVDTGLTDTQYF. CDR3 nucleotides: TGCAGCGTTGATACCGGGCTCACAGATACGCAGTATTTT.

V gene TRBV9 combines with J gene TRBJ1-1; weak D call: TRBD1 (5 bases). This CDR3 comprises 15 residues. Trimming pared 4 bases from V and 1 base from J, leaving 14 bases between. Germline CDR1 SGDLS, CDR2 YYNGEE. The chain's CDR3 is CASSPQGLRNTEAFF. Here the CDR3 DNA reads TGTGCCAGCAGCCCCCAGGGACTTAGGAACACTGAAGCTTTCTTT.

This sequence joins TRBV18 and TRBJ2-7; 12 nucleotides agree with TRBD1. The CDR3 runs 14 residues. Unmatched junction bases numbered 5, after V lost 3 bases and J lost 8 bases. CDR1 is KGHSH and CDR2 is LQKENI in the germline V gene. Here the CDR3 reads CASSPGQGAGKQYF. In nucleotides, the CDR3 is TGTGCCAGCTCACCGGGACAGGGGGCTGGTAAGCAGTACTTC.

This chain joins TRBV4-3 and TRBJ2-7; 9 bases align to TRBD1. This CDR3 has 15 amino acids. Trimming cost V 4 bases and J 4 bases; bases outside gene matches: 8. Germline V gene sequence: CDR1 LGHNA, CDR2 YSLEER. The CDR3 sequence is CASSPGQGPTYEQYF. For the CDR3, the DNA is TGCGCCAGCAGCCCAGGACAGGGGCCTACTTACGAGCAGTACTTC.

This clone was counted a few times. The V gene is TRBV29-1, the J gene TRBJ1-1, with D hard to call. Trimming removed 4 bases at V and 4 bases at J, with 10 bases between. Germline V gives CDR1 SQVTM, CDR2 ANQGSEA. The CDR3 loop spans 12 amino acids. The CDR3 DNA is TGCAGCGTTGCCGTCTTGGGCACTGAAGCTTTCTTT. Protein: CSVAVLGTEAFF.

V gene TRBV25-1 combines with J gene TRBJ2-2, with D perhaps matching TRBD2 (6 bases). Trimming shortened V by 3 bases and J by 0 bases, and 8 bases separated the two germline ends. CDR1 is MGHDK, CDR2 SYGVNS, per germline. This CDR3 is built from 15 residues. DNA of the CDR3: TGTGCCAGCAGTGAGCCGGGGGCGAACACCGGGGAGCTGTTTTTT. Residues: CASSEPGANTGELFF.

The chain joins TRBV6-1 to TRBJ1-1, with 7 positions matching TRBD1. After removal of 5 bases from V and 0 bases from J, the junction contained 3 bases not matched to a gene. The germline V gene encodes CDR1 MNHNS and CDR2 SASEGT. The CDR3 is made up of 14 amino acids. CDR3 DNA: TGTGCCAGCAGTCGCGGGACAGTGAACACTGAAGCTTTCTTT. Protein: CASSRGTVNTEAFF.

This clone has just one count. The V gene is TRBV27, the J gene TRBJ1-2; possibly TRBD1 for D (6 bases). CDR1 is MNHEY and CDR2 is SMNVEV in the germline V gene (reference sequence). V dropped 6 bases and J dropped 8 bases, with 16 bases sitting between them. The CDR3 runs 13 residues. The CDR3 reads CASSPGVGGGYTF. CDR3 nucleotides: TGTGCCAGCAGCCCAGGGGTGGGCGGGGGCTACACCTTC.